This TCR beta chain was sequenced in a study of graft-versus-host responses after intestinal transplantation. Sequencing used immunoSEQ multiplex PCR; TCRdb keeps in-frame clones, though not all of them. The table lists some 38,000 clones, about 94% of them singletons, with approximately 20% in the top ten. As regards this clone: Its specificity is unknown.

The CDR3 totals 15 residues. The V and J ends lost 4 bases and 3 bases, in that order; junction bases with no gene match: 6. The V gene's germline CDR1 is SGDLS and CDR2 YYNGEE. This chain joins TRBV9 and TRBJ2-2, with 7 nucleotides matching TRBD1. Source: unstimulated CD8+ T cells sorted from spleen or lymph node cells, taken before transplant. The receptor's source is a human donor who was the organ donor for an intestinal transplant. The DNA for the CDR3 is TGTGCCAGCAGCCCCCGACAGGGTCACACCGGGGAGCTGTTTTTT. This encodes CASSPRQGHTGELFF.